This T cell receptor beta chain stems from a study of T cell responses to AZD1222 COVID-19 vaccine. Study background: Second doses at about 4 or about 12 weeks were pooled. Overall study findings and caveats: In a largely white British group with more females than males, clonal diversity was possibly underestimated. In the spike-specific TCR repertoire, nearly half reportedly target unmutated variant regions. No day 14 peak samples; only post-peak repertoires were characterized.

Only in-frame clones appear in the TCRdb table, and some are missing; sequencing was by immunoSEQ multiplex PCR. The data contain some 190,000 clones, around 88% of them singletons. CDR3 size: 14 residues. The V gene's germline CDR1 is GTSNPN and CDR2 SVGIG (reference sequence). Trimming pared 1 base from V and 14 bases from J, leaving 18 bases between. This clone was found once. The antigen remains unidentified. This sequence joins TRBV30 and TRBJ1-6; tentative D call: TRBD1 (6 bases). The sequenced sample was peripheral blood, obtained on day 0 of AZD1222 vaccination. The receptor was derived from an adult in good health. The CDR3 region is CAWSGLTRRGALHF. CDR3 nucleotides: TGTGCCTGGAGTGGACTTACCCGTAGGGGGGCCCTCCACTTT.